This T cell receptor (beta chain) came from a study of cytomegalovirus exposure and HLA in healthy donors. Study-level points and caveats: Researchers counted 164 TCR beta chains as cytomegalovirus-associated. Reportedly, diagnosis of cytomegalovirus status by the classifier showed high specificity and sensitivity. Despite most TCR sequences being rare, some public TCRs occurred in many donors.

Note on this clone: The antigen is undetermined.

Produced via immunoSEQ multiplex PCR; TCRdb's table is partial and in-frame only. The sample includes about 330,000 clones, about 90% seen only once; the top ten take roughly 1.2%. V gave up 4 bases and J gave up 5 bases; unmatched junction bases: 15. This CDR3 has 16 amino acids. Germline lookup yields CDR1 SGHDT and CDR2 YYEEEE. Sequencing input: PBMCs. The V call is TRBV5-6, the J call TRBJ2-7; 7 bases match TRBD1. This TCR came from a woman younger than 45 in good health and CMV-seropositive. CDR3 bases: TGTGCCAGCAGCCGGACGGCCCACAGGGGTCGTAACGAGCAGTACTTC. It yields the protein CASSRTAHRGRNEQYF.